The 15 T cell receptor beta chains listed next were all sequenced from one sample in a study of shared clonotypes between healthy human individuals. Naive CD8 isolation took CD45RO-negative cells positively selected for CCR7 and excluded terminally differentiated effector memory CD45RA+ cells. TCRdb's copy holds only in-frame clones and misses some; the assay was immunoSEQ multiplex PCR. The table lists millions of clones, about 92% of them singletons. Sample: naive CD8+ T cells from PBMCs. These receptors came from a man in his late teens or twenties in good health. Some clones in this sample may be carry-over from other donors' samples.

The rearrangement links TRBV27 to TRBJ2-7; 10 bases match TRBD1. J was trimmed by 0 bases and V by 5 bases; bases with no gene match: 13. This CDR3 spans 18 amino acids. The germline V gene encodes CDR1 MNHEY and CDR2 SMNVEV (reference sequence). The CDR3 DNA follows: TGTGCCAGCAGTCCGTCCTTCACCGGGACAGGGGCCTCCTACGAGCAGTACTTC. As protein: CASSPSFTGTGASYEQYF.

This chain uses TRBV7-8 with TRBJ2-5; TRBD1 might be the D (5 bases). CDR3 length: 13 amino acids. Germline V lookup: CDR1 SGHVS, CDR2 FQNEAQ. V lost 2 bases and J lost 4, with 8 bases in between. CDR3 nucleotide sequence: TGTGCCAGCAGCTTACGTGGGGCAGAGACCCAGTACTTC. It specifies CASSLRGAETQYF.

The CDR3 loop is CASSSAQTHVGELFF. The CDR3 DNA is TGTGCCAGCAGCTCCGCCCAGACCCACGTCGGGGAGCTGTTTTTT. The V and J genes are TRBV7-9 and TRBJ2-2; D not certain. With 4 bases removed from V and 7 bases from J, the gap between germline ends came to 16 bases. Germline CDR1 reads SEHNR; CDR2 reads FQNEAQ (reference sequence). The CDR3 runs to 15 residues.

The chain joins TRBV6-5 to TRBJ1-4; no clear D gene. The CDR3 is 14 residues long. Germline loops: CDR1 MNHEY, CDR2 SVGAGI. The V and J ends lost 3 bases and 0 bases respectively, with 5 bases between them. DNA for the CDR3: TGTGCCAGCAGTTATGGGACAACTAATGAAAAACTGTTTTTT. The encoded protein is CASSYGTTNEKLFF.

The CDR3 DNA reads as TGTGCCATCGACAGGGGCATGAACACTGAAGCTTTCTTT. Amino acid sequence: CAIDRGMNTEAFF. V and J are TRBV28 and TRBJ1-1, with 8 bases identical to TRBD1. CDR3 length: 13 amino acids. Germline V gene sequence: CDR1 MDHEN, CDR2 SYDVKM. Trimming removed 10 bases from V and 0 bases from J; junction bases left unmatched: 4.

The count of this clone is one. V is TRBV27 and J is TRBJ2-7; 8 nucleotides line up with TRBD1. The germline CDR1 and CDR2 sequences are MNHEY and SMNVEV (reference sequence). This CDR3 comprises 14 residues. The V segment lost 6 bases and the J segment 3 bases; nucleotides outside the gene matches: 7. The DNA of the CDR3 is TGTGCCAGCAGCTCATCCGGACAGGGCTACGAGCAGTACTTC. Its translation is CASSSSGQGYEQYF.

V usage is TRBV19 and J usage is TRBJ2-2; D unresolved. Deletions cut 3 bases from V and 6 bases from J, with 11 bases between. This CDR3 contains 14 residues. Germline CDR1 reads LNHDA; CDR2 reads SQIVND (reference sequence). The CDR3 is CASSMAEIPGELFF. CDR3 coding DNA: TGTGCCAGTAGTATGGCGGAGATACCCGGGGAGCTGTTTTTT.

CDR3 sequence reads: CASSLFFSLANYGYTF. CDR3 nucleotide sequence: TGTGCCAGCAGCTTGTTTTTTTCCTTAGCTAACTATGGCTACACCTTC. The chain combines TRBV5-8 with TRBJ1-2; D call uncertain. Trimming removed 1 base at V and 0 bases at J, with 13 bases between. In germline, CDR1 is SGHTS, CDR2 YDEGEE. This CDR3 is 16 amino acids long.

The table lists this clone with a few counts. This chain uses TRBV5-1 with TRBJ2-2; D call uncertain. The CDR3 is made up of 11 amino acids. CDR1 SGHRS and CDR2 YFSETQ come from the germline V gene. V gave up 5 bases and J gave up 6 bases, with 5 bases separating them. CDR3 residues: CASRGSGELFF. For the CDR3, the DNA is TGCGCCAGCAGAGGGTCCGGGGAGCTGTTTTTT.

As to this clone: The same CDR3 can be traced to other DNA sequences in this sample. The V and J genes are TRBV27 and TRBJ2-1; the match to TRBD2 covers 11 bases. This CDR3 spans 15 amino acids. Germline CDR1 MNHEY, CDR2 SMNVEV (reference sequence). V lost 4 bases to trimming and J lost 4 bases; unmatched junction nucleotides: 3. In DNA form, the CDR3 reads TGTGCCAGCAGTTCCGGACTAGCGGGTTACAATGAGCAGTTCTTC. Its translation is CASSSGLAGYNEQFF.

The chain links TRBV19 to TRBJ2-5; 10 bases are a match to TRBD1. CDR3 length equals 16 residues. V was clipped by 3 bases and J by 1 base; unmatched bases: 5. In germline, CDR1 is LNHDA, CDR2 SQIVND (reference sequence). Here the CDR3 reads CASSIGGQGSQETQYF. CDR3 DNA: TGTGCCAGTAGTATTGGGGGACAGGGGTCCCAAGAGACCCAGTACTTC.

The chain couples TRBV27 to TRBJ2-5, with 9 bases lining up with TRBD1. The V and J ends lost 1 base and 5 bases, in that order; junction bases with no gene match: 14. The germline CDR1 and CDR2 sequences are MNHEY and SMNVEV (reference sequence). This CDR3 spans 18 amino acids. The CDR3 bases are TGTGCCAGCAGTTTATTAAGCCCACAGGGGGCCCAACAGGAGACCCAGTACTTC. As protein: CASSLLSPQGAQQETQYF.

V and J are TRBV30 and TRBJ2-7; the match to TRBD1 covers 11 bases. The germline CDR1 and CDR2 sequences are GTSNPN and SVGIG (reference sequence). The CDR3 length is 15 residues. The ends lost 6 bases at V and 6 bases at J; junction bases unmatched: 13. The CDR3: CACYYSGQGVPEQYF. The CDR3 DNA sequence: TGTGCCTGCTATTACTCGGGACAGGGGGTTCCCGAGCAGTACTTC.

This clone appeared a single time. The V gene is TRBV27, the J gene TRBJ2-7; TRBD2 agrees at 8 bases. The germline V gene encodes CDR1 MNHEY and CDR2 SMNVEV (reference sequence). The J segment lost 3 bases and the V segment lost 6 bases, leaving 7 bases of the junction unmatched. The length of the CDR3 is 14 residues. The CDR3 coding sequence is TGTGCCAGCAGACCGGGACTAGATATCTACGAGCAGTACTTC. Translated, it gives CASRPGLDIYEQYF.

The chain uses TRBV10-3 and TRBJ2-7; tentatively, D is TRBD1 or TRBD2 (5 bases each). The V end lost 2 bases, the J end lost 3 bases, and 14 bases lay between the germline ends. The CDR3 contains 15 residues. Germline CDR1 and CDR2: ENHRY and SYGVKD. The CDR3 protein is CAISEPETGGYEQYF. The CDR3 coding sequence is TGTGCCATCAGTGAGCCAGAAACAGGAGGCTACGAGCAGTACTTC.